What follows describes a single TCR beta chain. This table comes from immunoSEQ multiplex PCR, and its TCRdb copy is limited to in-frame clones, with some not included. The sample yields fewer than 650,000 clones, roughly 79% seen once. This CDR3 has 16 amino acids. Germline lookup yields CDR1 SGHNT and CDR2 YYREEE (reference sequence). The ends lost 4 bases at V and 7 bases at J; junction bases unmatched: 7. All of the donors resided in Nashville, Tennessee, and each was a Caucasian adult. This specimen belongs to a study of shared clonotypes between healthy human individuals. The chain uses TRBV5-4 and TRBJ2-2; TRBD2 matches at 13 bases. The sample consisted of PBMCs. This receptor was identified in a woman aged 40 to 50 in good health. Some clones in this sample may be carry-over from other donors' samples. CDR3 residues: CASSRGLAGVVGELFF. DNA for the CDR3: TGTGCCAGCAGCCGTGGACTAGCGGGAGTGGTCGGGGAGCTGTTTTTT. The complete variable domain, with remaining parts taken from reference TRBV5-4 and TRBJ2-2, reads ETGVTQSPTHLIKTRGQQVTLRCSSQSGHNTVSWYQQALGQGPQFIFQYYREEENGRGNFPPRFSGLQFPNYSSELNVNALELDDSALYLCASSRGLAGVVGELFFGEGSRLTVL.